The TCR beta chain under discussion was sequenced for a study of T-cell memory formation after mild COVID-19. As for the study in general: Largely, TCR clusters stayed within a single donor. Findings of the study overall: The main location of contracting CD4+ clones was CM and EM, and that of contracting CD8+ clones was EMRA.

TCRdb itself ran the 5' RACE reads through MiXCR, one entry per CDR3 protein. The sample holds hundreds of thousands of distinct CDR3 sequences, about 24% seen once. CDR3 length: 16 residues. Germline V CDR1 and CDR2: SGHRS, YFSETQ. Deletions cut 0 bases from V and 0 bases from J, with 13 bases between. This clonotype was detected a few times. Its antigen is not known. The genes are TRBV5-1 and TRBJ2-7, with TRBD2 as a possible D gene (5 bases). The sequencing sample was made of PBMCs or a T cell subset sorted from them (not recorded which). This TCR was recovered from an adult woman who had mild COVID-19 (a few samples of this study predate the infection). Cell type and time point are not known. CDR3: CASSLGPQRSSYEQYF. CDR3 nucleotide sequence: TGCGCCAGCAGCTTGGGCCCCCAGCGGAGCTCCTACGAGCAGTACTTC.